These T cell receptor beta chains were read from a single sample in a study of molecular identifiers for immune sequencing clone quantification. TCRdb re-called the PCR reads through MiXCR, storing one row per CDR3 protein. The table lists a few hundred thousand distinct CDR3 sequences, around a fifth of them singletons, with around 0.84% in the top ten. The sequencing sample was made of naive CD8+ T cells from blood, with Jurkat cell RNA spiked in. These receptors were collected from a human donor in good health. Some libraries in this study had Jurkat cell RNA spiked in. Each CDR3 is given with its conserved first and last residue. The D gene is left open where the match is weak. Clone size, where shown, is once, few, many, or a class for clones that have expanded.

TRBD1,many,TRBJ1-5,TRBV6-6,CASTQGAPNQPQHF,TGTGCCAGCACGCAGGGGGCGCCGAATCAGCCCCAGCATTTT
NA,NA,TRBJ2-2,TRBV20-1,CSAGDSQIENTGELFF,TGCAGTGCTGGGGACTCCCAAATTGAGAACACCGGGGAGCTGTTCTTT
NA,many,TRBJ2-3,TRBV3-1,CASSQRLVTDTQYF,TGTGCCAGCAGCCAGAGGCTAGTCACCGATACGCAGTATTTT
NA,NA,TRBJ2-3,TRBV7-3,CASSLGTSQTDTQYF,TGTGCCAGCAGCCTAGGGACAAGTCAAACAGATACGCAGTATTTT
NA,many,TRBJ2-3,TRBV12-3/TRBV12-4,CASSSRPPGGKDTQYF,TGTGCCAGCAGTTCCCGCCCCCCGGGGGGCAAAGATACGCAGTATTTT
NA,NA,TRBJ2-5,TRBV3-1,CASIGGEDPGATQYF,TGTGCCAGTATAGGGGGGGAGGACCCTGGAGCGACCCAGTACTTC
NA,few,TRBJ1-1,TRBV27,CASSFLGGSGTEAFF,TGTGCCAGCAGTTTCCTAGGAGGAAGTGGCACTGAAGCTTTCTTT
NA,many,TRBJ2-7,TRBV3-1,CASKDSSSFWF,TGTGCCAGCAAGGACAGTAGCTCGTTTTGGTTC
NA,once,TRBJ1-6,TRBV11-2,CASSLSPPGQSHSPLHF,TGTGCCAGCAGCTTGTCTCCCCCGGGGCAGTCCCATTCACCCCTCCACTTT
TRBD2,many,TRBJ2-3,TRBV12-3/TRBV12-4,CASSLVPGAGEIGTDTQYF,TGTGCCAGCAGTTTAGTCCCCGGGGCGGGAGAGATTGGTACAGATACGCAGTATTTT
NA,NA,TRBJ1-1,TRBV4-1,CASSGSNTEAFF,TGCGCCAGCAGCGGTTCGAACACTGAAGCTTTCTTT
NA,many,TRBJ2-7,TRBV27,CASRPGLRPYEQYF,TGTGCCAGCAGACCCGGACTGCGCCCCTACGAGCAGTACTTC
TRBD2,many,TRBJ2-1,TRBV4-1,CASSHSGLAAYNEQFF,TGCGCCAGCAGCCATTCGGGACTAGCGGCCTACAATGAGCAGTTCTTC
NA,NA,TRBJ2-7,TRBV7-2,CASSPGSAAYEQYF,TGTGCCAGCAGCCCGGGCTCAGCGGCGTACGAGCAGTACTTC
NA,NA,TRBJ1-1,TRBV19,CASSTGSYTEAFF,TGTGCCAGTAGTACCGGTAGCTACACTGAAGCTTTCTTT
NA,many,TRBJ1-1,TRBV12-5,CASGKDVGDGTEAFF,TGTGCTAGTGGCAAAGACGTTGGGGACGGCACTGAAGCTTTCTTT
NA,few,TRBJ1-3,TRBV4-2,CASSQESSGGNTIYF,TGTGCCAGCAGCCAAGAGTCGTCAGGTGGAAACACCATATATTTT
TRBD1,NA,TRBJ2-7,TRBV27,CASRGGQGFNEQYF,TGTGCCAGCAGGGGGGGACAGGGATTTAACGAGCAGTACTTC
NA,NA,TRBJ1-6,TRBV6-2/TRBV6-3,CASSYSRSVSNSPLHF,TGTGCCAGCAGTTACTCGAGGTCGGTTTCGAATTCACCCCTCCACTTT
TRBD2,NA,TRBJ2-1,TRBV6-2/TRBV6-3,CASSYAGGLYNEQFF,TGTGCCAGCAGTTATGCGGGAGGATTGTACAATGAGCAGTTCTTC
TRBD2,NA,TRBJ2-2,TRBV10-3,CAISESASGGPNTGELFF,TGTGCCATCAGTGAGTCGGCTAGCGGGGGACCGAACACCGGGGAGCTGTTTTTT
NA,few,TRBJ2-7,TRBV6-1,CASRHSYSYEQYF,TGTGCCAGCAGACACTCATACTCCTACGAGCAGTACTTC
TRBD2,few,TRBJ2-3,TRBV24-1,CATSDSRTSRVGDTQYF,TGTGCCACCAGTGATTCCCGGACTAGCAGGGTCGGGGATACGCAGTATTTT
NA,NA,TRBJ1-1,TRBV3-1,CASSSSVDTEAFF,TGTGCCAGCAGCTCATCTGTGGACACTGAAGCTTTCTTT
NA,NA,TRBJ2-3,TRBV5-1,CASSLDPRTDTQYF,TGCGCCAGCAGCTTGGATCCCCGCACAGATACGCAGTATTTT
NA,many,TRBJ1-5,TRBV28,CASSIWGQPQHF,TGTGCCAGCAGTATTTGGGGTCAGCCCCAGCATTTT
TRBD2,NA,TRBJ2-2,TRBV9,CASSPQTSGGAVENTGELFF,TGTGCCAGCAGCCCACAGACTAGCGGGGGGGCCGTTGAGAACACCGGGGAGCTGTTTTTT
NA,NA,TRBJ2-3,TRBV7-9,CAGSDTQLATGTQYF,TGTGCCGGCAGCGATACCCAACTAGCGACAGGTACGCAGTATTTT
NA,few,TRBJ2-7,TRBV5-5,CASSLSRVSHEQYF,TGTGCCAGCAGCTTGTCTAGGGTTAGCCACGAGCAGTACTTC
TRBD2,NA,TRBJ2-3,TRBV19,CASSTAGGQDTQYF,TGTGCCAGTAGTACGGCGGGGGGGCAAGATACGCAGTATTTT
NA,many,TRBJ2-7,TRBV25-1,CASSEGLVNEQYF,TGTGCCAGCAGTGAAGGGCTGGTTAACGAGCAGTACTTC
NA,few,TRBJ2-2,TRBV24-1,CATRANTGELFF,TGTGCCACCAGGGCGAACACCGGGGAGCTGTTTTTT
TRBD1,NA,TRBJ1-5,TRBV12-3/TRBV12-4,CASSPGGTYSNQPQHF,TGTGCCAGCAGCCCAGGGGGCACCTATAGCAATCAGCCCCAGCATTTT
NA,NA,TRBJ1-2,TRBV20-1,CSASWTGTKDYGYTF,TGCAGTGCTAGCTGGACCGGGACAAAAGACTATGGCTACACCTTC
NA,few,TRBJ2-1,TRBV7-2,CASSPDPSNEQFF,TGTGCCAGCAGCCCCGACCCCAGTAATGAGCAGTTCTTC
TRBD2,NA,TRBJ2-7,TRBV10-3,CAISETETSGFYEQYF,TGTGCCATCAGTGAGACAGAGACTAGCGGGTTCTACGAGCAGTACTTC
NA,few,TRBJ1-2,TRBV12-3/TRBV12-4,CASSLGGRAYGYTF,TGTGCCAGCAGTTTGGGGGGACGGGCATATGGCTACACCTTC
TRBD2,few,TRBJ2-1,TRBV5-1,CASSWLGLEDEQFF,TGCGCCAGCAGCTGGCTGGGACTAGAGGATGAGCAGTTCTTC
NA,NA,TRBJ2-3,TRBV9,CASSADRSTDTQYF,TGTGCCAGCAGCGCCGACAGGAGCACAGATACGCAGTATTTT
TRBD1,NA,TRBJ2-7,TRBV20-1,CSALGQGPYEQYF,TGCAGTGCTCTGGGACAGGGGCCCTACGAGCAGTACTTC
TRBD1,NA,TRBJ2-5,TRBV27,CASSLFARGTQETQYF,TGTGCCAGCAGTTTATTCGCCAGGGGGACACAAGAGACCCAGTACTTC
NA,NA,TRBJ2-7,TRBV7-9,CASSTVGEQYF,TGTGCCAGCAGCACGGTGGGCGAGCAGTACTTC
TRBD2,many,TRBJ2-5,TRBV7-6,CASSSPLAGTTETQYF,TGTGCCAGCAGCTCACCCCTAGCGGGAACGACAGAGACCCAGTACTTC
NA,NA,TRBJ2-7,TRBV27,CASSPTGFGSYEQYF,TGTGCCAGCAGTCCGACAGGTTTCGGCTCCTACGAGCAGTACTTC
NA,many,TRBJ2-7,TRBV3-1,CASSPGVPYEQYF,TGTGCCAGCAGCCCCGGGGTACCTTACGAGCAGTACTTC
TRBD2,NA,TRBJ2-7,TRBV9,CASSAGTSGYNEQYF,TGTGCCAGCAGCGCCGGGACTAGCGGTTACAATGAGCAGTACTTC
NA,NA,TRBJ1-5,TRBV19,CASHIGNQPRHF,TGTGCCAGTCACATTGGCAATCAGCCCCGGCATTTT
TRBD1,NA,TRBJ1-1,TRBV28,CASSLSGQGEGTTEASF,TGTGCCAGCAGTTTGTCGGGACAGGGTGAGGGGACCACTGAAGCTTCCTTT
TRBD1,few,TRBJ2-5,TRBV3-1,CASSQVGNDRGLQETQYF,TGTGCCAGCAGCCAAGTGGGAAATGACAGGGGCCTACAAGAGACCCAGTACTTC
TRBD1,NA,TRBJ1-1,TRBV5-3,CASGLRTGNTEAFF,TGTGCCAGCGGCTTAAGGACAGGCAACACTGAAGCTTTCTTT
NA,NA,TRBJ2-2,TRBV20-1,CSAFDRNTGELFF,TGCAGTGCTTTTGACAGAAACACCGGGGAGCTGTTTTTT
TRBD1,few,TRBJ1-5,TRBV27,CASSLRGTGGHGQPQHF,TGTGCCAGCAGTTTACGGGGGACAGGGGGCCATGGTCAGCCCCAGCATTTT
TRBD2,few,TRBJ2-7,TRBV20-1,CSAGVAGESSYEQYF,TGCAGTGCTGGGGTAGCGGGGGAGAGCTCCTACGAGCAGTACTTC